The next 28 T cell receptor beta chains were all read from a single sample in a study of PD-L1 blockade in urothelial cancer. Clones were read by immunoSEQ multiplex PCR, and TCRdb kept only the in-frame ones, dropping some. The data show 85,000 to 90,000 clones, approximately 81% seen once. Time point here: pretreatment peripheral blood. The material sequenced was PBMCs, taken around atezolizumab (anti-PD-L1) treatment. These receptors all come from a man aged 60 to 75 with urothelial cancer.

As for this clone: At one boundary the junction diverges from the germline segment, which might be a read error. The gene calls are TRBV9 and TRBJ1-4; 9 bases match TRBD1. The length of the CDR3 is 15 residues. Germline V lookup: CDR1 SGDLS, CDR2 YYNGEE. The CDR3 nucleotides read TGTGTCAGCAGCGTAAAACAGGGGGCTGGTGAAAAACTGTTTTTT. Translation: CVSSVKQGAGEKLFF.

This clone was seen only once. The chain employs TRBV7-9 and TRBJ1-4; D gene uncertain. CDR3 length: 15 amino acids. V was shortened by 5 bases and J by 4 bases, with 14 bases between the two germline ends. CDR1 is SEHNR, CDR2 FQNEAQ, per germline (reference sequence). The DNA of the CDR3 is TGTGCCAGCAGCCCTAGCGGGTCTGATAATGAAAAACTGTTTTTT. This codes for CASSPSGSDNEKLFF.

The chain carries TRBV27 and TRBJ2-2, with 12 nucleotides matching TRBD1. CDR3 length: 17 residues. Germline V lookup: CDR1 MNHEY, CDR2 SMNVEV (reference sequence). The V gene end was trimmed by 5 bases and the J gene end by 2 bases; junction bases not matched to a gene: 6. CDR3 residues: CASSKPGTGGNTGELFF. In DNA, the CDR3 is TGTGCCAGCAGTAAACCCGGGACAGGGGGCAACACCGGGGAGCTGTTTTTT.

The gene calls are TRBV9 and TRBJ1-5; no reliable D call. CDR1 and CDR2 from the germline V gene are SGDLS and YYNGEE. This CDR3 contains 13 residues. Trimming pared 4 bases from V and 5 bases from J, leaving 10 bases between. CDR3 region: CASSQASDQPQHF. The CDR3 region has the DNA TGTGCCAGCAGCCAGGCCTCTGATCAGCCCCAGCATTTT.

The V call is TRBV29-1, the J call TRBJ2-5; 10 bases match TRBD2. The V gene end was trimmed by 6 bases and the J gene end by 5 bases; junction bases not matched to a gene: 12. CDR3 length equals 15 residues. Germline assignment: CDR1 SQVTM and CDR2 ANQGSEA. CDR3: CSVTSGVTARETQYF. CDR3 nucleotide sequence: TGCAGCGTAACTAGCGGGGTTACCGCGCGGGAGACCCAGTACTTC.

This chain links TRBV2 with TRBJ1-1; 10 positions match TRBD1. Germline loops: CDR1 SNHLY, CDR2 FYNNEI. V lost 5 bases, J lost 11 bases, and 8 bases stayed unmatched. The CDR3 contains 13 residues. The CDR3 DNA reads TGTGCCAGCAGTATTGACAGGGGGCGGCGGGCTTTCTTT. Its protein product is CASSIDRGRRAFF.

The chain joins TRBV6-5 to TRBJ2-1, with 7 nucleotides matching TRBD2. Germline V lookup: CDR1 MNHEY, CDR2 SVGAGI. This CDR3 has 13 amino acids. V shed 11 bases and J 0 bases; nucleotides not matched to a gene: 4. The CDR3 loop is CAAGVSSYNEQFF. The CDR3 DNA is TGTGCCGCGGGGGTTAGCTCCTACAATGAGCAGTTCTTC.

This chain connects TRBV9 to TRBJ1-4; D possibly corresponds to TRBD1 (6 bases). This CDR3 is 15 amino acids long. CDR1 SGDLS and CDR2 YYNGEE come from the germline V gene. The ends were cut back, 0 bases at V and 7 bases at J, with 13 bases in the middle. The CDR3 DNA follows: TGTGCCAGCAGCGTAGGAAGAGGGGGGGCTGAAAAACTGTTTTTT. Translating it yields CASSVGRGGAEKLFF.

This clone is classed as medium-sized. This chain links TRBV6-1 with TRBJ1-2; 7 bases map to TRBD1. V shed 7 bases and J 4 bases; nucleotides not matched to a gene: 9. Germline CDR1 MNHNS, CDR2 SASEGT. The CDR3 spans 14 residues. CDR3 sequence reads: CASTRQGGIYGYTF. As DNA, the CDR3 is TGTGCCAGCACCAGACAGGGTGGAATCTATGGCTACACCTTC.

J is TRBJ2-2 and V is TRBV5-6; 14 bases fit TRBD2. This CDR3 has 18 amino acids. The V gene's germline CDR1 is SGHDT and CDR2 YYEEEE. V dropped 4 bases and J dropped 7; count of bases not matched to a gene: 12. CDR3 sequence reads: CASSLWRLAGGPGGELFF. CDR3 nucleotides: TGTGCCAGCAGCCTTTGGAGACTAGCGGGGGGGCCTGGCGGGGAGCTGTTTTTT.

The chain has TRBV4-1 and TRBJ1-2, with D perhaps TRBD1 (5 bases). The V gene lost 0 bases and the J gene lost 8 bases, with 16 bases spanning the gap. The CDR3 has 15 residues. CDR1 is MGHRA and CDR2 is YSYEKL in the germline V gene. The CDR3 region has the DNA TGCGCCAGCAGCCAAGATCAGGGCCCGACGTGGGGCTACACCTTC. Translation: CASSQDQGPTWGYTF.

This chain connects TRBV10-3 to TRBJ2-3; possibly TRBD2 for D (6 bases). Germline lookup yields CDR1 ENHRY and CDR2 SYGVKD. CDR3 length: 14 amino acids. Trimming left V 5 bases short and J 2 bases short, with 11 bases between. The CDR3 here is CAISRTSPTDTQYF. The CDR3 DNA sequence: TGTGCCATCAGTAGAACTAGCCCCACAGATACGCAGTATTTT.

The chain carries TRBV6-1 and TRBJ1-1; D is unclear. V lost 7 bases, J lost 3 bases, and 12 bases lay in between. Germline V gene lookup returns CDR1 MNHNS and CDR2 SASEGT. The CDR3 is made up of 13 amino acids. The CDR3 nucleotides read TGTGCCAGCACCCGCCGGAGGGACACTGAAGCTTTCTTT. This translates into CASTRRRDTEAFF.

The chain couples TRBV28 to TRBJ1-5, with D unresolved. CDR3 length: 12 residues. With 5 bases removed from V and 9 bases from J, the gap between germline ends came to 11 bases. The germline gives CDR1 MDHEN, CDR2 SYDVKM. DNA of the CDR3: TGTGCCAGCAGTACCGGGGATCGGCCCCAGCATTTT. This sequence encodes CASSTGDRPQHF. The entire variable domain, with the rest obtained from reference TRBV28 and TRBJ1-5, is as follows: DVKVTQSSRYLVKRTGEKVFLECVQDMDHENMFWYRQDPGLGLRLIYFSYDVKMKEKGDIPEGYSVSREKKERFSLILESASTNQTSMYLCASSTGDRPQHFGDGTRLSIL.

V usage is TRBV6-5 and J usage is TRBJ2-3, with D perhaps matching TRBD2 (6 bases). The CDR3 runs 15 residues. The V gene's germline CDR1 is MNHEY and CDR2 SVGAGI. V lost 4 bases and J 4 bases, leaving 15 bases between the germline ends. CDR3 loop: CASSSHPGGADTQYF. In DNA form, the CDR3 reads TGTGCCAGCAGTTCCCACCCCGGGGGAGCAGATACGCAGTATTTT.

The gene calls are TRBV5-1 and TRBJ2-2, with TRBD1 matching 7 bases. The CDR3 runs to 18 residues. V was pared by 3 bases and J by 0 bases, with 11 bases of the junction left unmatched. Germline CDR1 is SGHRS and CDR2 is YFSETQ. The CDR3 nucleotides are TGCGCCAGCAGCTCCGAAAACAGGGGTACTGCGAACACCGGGGAGCTGTTTTTT. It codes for CASSSENRGTANTGELFF.

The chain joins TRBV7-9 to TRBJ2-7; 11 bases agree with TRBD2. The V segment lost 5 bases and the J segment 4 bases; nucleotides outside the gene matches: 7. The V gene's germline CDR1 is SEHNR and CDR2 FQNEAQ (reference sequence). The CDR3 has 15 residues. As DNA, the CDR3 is TGTGCCAGCAGCACGGCCGGGACTAGCGGATACGAGCAGTACTTC. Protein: CASSTAGTSGYEQYF.

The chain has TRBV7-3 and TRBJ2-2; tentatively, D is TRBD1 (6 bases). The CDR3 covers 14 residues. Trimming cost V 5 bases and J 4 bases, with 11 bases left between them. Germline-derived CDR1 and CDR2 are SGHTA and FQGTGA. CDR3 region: CASSITGFTGELFF. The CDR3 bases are TGTGCCAGCAGCATTACAGGGTTCACCGGGGAGCTGTTTTTT.

The CDR3 protein is CASSQGVAEFSYEQYF. The CDR3 bases are TGTGCCAGCAGCCAAGGTGTCGCAGAATTTTCCTACGAGCAGTACTTC. The genes are TRBV4-2 and TRBJ2-7, with D uncertain. V lost 1 base to trimming and J lost 1 base, with 14 bases between them. Per the germline V gene, CDR1 is LGHNA and CDR2 is YNFKEQ. The CDR3 runs 16 residues.

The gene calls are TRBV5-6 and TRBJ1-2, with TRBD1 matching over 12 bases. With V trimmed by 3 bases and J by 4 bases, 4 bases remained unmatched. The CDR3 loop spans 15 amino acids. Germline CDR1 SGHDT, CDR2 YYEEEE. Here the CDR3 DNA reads TGTGCCAGCAGCTCGGGACAGGGGGCTCCCTATGGCTACACCTTC. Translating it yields CASSSGQGAPYGYTF.

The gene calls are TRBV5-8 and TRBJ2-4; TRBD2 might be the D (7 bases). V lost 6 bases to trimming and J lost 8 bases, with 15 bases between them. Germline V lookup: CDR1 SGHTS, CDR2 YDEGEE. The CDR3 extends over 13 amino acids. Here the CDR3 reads CASIPRGADIQYF. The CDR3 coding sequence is TGTGCCAGCATCCCCCGGGGGGCAGACATTCAGTACTTC.

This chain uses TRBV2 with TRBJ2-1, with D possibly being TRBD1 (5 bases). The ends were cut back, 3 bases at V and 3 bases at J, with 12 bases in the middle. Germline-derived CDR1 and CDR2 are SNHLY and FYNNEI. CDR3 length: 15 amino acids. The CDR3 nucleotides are TGTGCCAGCAGTGACTCTAGGGGAAACTACAATGAGCAGTTCTTC. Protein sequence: CASSDSRGNYNEQFF.

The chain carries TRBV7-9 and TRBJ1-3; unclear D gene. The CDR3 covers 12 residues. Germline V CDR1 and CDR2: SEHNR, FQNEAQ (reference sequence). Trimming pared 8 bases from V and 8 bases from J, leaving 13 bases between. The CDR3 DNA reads TGTGCCAGCGGCCACACGCGGGACACCATATATTTT. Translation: CASGHTRDTIYF.

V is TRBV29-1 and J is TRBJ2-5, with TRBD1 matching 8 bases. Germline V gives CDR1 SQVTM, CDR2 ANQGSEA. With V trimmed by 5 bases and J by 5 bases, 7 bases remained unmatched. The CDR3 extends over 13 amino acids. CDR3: CSVRDRGWETQYF. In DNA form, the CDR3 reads TGCAGCGTTAGAGACAGGGGCTGGGAGACCCAGTACTTC.

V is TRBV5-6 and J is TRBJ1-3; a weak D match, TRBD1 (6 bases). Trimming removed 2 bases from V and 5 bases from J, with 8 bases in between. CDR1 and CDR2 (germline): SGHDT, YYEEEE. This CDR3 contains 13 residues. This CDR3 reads CASSFDRRNTIYF. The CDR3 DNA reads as TGTGCCAGCAGCTTTGACAGGAGAAACACCATATATTTT.

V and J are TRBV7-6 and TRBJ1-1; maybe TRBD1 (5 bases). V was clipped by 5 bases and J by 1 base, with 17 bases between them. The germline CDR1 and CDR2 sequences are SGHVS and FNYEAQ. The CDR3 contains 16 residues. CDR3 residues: CASSVAPPGSNTEAFF. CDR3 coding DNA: TGTGCCAGCAGCGTCGCGCCCCCAGGGTCGAACACTGAAGCTTTCTTT.

The CDR3 protein is CASSTGTGVYEQYF. The CDR3 DNA is TGCGCCAGCAGCACCGGGACAGGGGTATACGAGCAGTACTTC. The V call is TRBV5-1, the J call TRBJ2-7, with TRBD1 identical over 10 bases. J lost 4 bases, V lost 4 bases, and 5 bases had no gene match. In germline, CDR1 is SGHRS, CDR2 YFSETQ. The CDR3 totals 14 residues.

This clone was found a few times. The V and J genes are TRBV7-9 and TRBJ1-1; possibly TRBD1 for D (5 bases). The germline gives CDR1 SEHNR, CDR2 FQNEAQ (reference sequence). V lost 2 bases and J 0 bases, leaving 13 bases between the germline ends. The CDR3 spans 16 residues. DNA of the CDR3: TGTGCCAGCAGCTTACATGAGACAGCGATGAACACTGAAGCTTTCTTT. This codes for CASSLHETAMNTEAFF. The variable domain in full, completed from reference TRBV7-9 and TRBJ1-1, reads DTGVSQNPRHKITKRGQNVTFRCDPISEHNRLYWYRQTLGQGPEFLTYFQNEAQLEKSRLLSDRFSAERPKGSFSTLEIQRTEQGDSAMYLCASSLHETAMNTEAFFGQGTRLTVV.